These 32 T cell receptor beta chains share one sample of origin, sequenced in a study of T cells in Graves' hyperthyroidism and ophthalmopathy. The source material, RNA transcripts, was used to amplify TCR beta CDR3 regions. The HTBI primer set served for first-round RT-PCR of the TCR CDR3. TCRdb recomputed calls from the multiplex PCR reads with MiXCR, one row per CDR3 protein. The sample records 380,000 or so distinct CDR3 sequences, roughly 14% being singletons. Source material: blood. These receptors all stem from a man aged 25-40 years with Graves' hyperthyroidism that later progressed to Graves' ophthalmopathy.

The sample holds many counts of this clonotype. The rearrangement joins TRBV2 to TRBJ1-4; TRBD1 matches at 7 bases. CDR1 is SNHLY, CDR2 FYNNEI, per germline. V shed 6 bases and J 7 bases; nucleotides not matched to a gene: 20. The CDR3 length is 18 residues. The CDR3 DNA reads as TGTGCCAGCAGCCGCCTCAGGGGGGAACGGGGGCGCGGTGAAAAACTGTTTTTT. Amino acids: CASSRLRGERGRGEKLFF.

This clonotype was seen many times. V usage is TRBV2 and J usage is TRBJ1-2, with a possible D match to TRBD1 (5 bases). Germline CDR1 reads SNHLY; CDR2 reads FYNNEI. The CDR3 covers 14 residues. The germline V and J ends were trimmed by 6 bases and 1 base, with 12 bases remaining between them. The CDR3: CASREQGFNYGYTF. In DNA form, the CDR3 reads TGTGCCAGCAGAGAGCAGGGTTTTAACTATGGCTACACCTTC. The full variable domain, rest sourced from reference TRBV2 and TRBJ1-2, is EPEVTQTPSHQVTQMGQEVILRCVPISNHLYFYWYRQILGQKVEFLVSFYNNEISEKSEIFDDQFSVERPDGSNFTLKIRSTKLEDSAMYFCASREQGFNYGYTFGSGTRLTVV.

This clonotype turned up a few times. CDR3 region: CASSQAGPLAGDQETQYF. Written as DNA, the CDR3 is TGTGCCAGCAGCCAGGCGGGCCCGCTAGCGGGGGACCAAGAGACCCAGTACTTC. The rearrangement uses TRBV14 and TRBJ2-5; 10 bases line up with TRBD2. CDR1 SGHDN and CDR2 FVKESK come from the germline V gene. The CDR3 has 18 amino acids. The V segment lost 3 bases and the J segment 0 bases; nucleotides outside the gene matches: 10.

This clonotype was seen more than once but under ten times. V usage is TRBV5-1 and J usage is TRBJ1-1; no firm D call. The V end was cut by 5 bases, the J end by 2 bases, with 19 bases between. Germline V lookup: CDR1 SGHRS, CDR2 YFSETQ. The CDR3 contains 16 residues. CDR3 nucleotide sequence: TGCGCCAGCAGACGTACCGCGGGAATTGATAACACTGAAGCTTTCTTT. Amino acids: CASRRTAGIDNTEAFF.

This clonotype has just a few counts. The chain links TRBV5-1 to TRBJ2-3; 10 bases match TRBD2. J lost 3 bases, V lost 2 bases, and 3 bases had no gene match. The germline CDR1 and CDR2 sequences are SGHRS and YFSETQ. This CDR3 contains 15 residues. This CDR3 reads CASSFLAGETDTQYF. The CDR3 DNA sequence: TGCGCCAGCAGCTTCCTAGCGGGGGAGACAGATACGCAGTATTTT.

This clonotype was found many times. The chain combines TRBV28 with TRBJ1-4, with unresolved D. V gave up 3 bases and J gave up 0 bases, with 11 bases separating them. The CDR3 totals 16 residues. The germline CDR1 and CDR2 sequences are MDHEN and SYDVKM. The CDR3 DNA is TGTGCCAGCAGTTTCAATGAGGACGCAACTAATGAAAAACTGTTTTTT. Translation: CASSFNEDATNEKLFF.

In its sample, this clonotype was seen many times. CDR3 in DNA: TGTGCCAGCAGCCAGGGGGACGGGGCTAATGAAAAACTGTTTTTT. Translating it yields CASSQGDGANEKLFF. This sequence joins TRBV6-1 and TRBJ1-4; 7 bases fit TRBD1. The CDR3 is made up of 15 amino acids. The germline gives CDR1 MNHNS, CDR2 SASEGT. V shed 6 bases and J 3 bases; nucleotides not matched to a gene: 7.

The chain employs TRBV7-8 and TRBJ2-5, with D maybe TRBD2 (5 bases). This CDR3 has 13 residues. Germline lookup yields CDR1 SGHVS and CDR2 FQNEAQ. With 4 bases removed from V and 5 bases from J, the gap between germline ends came to 11 bases. CDR3 in amino acids: CASSSGVGETQYF. The CDR3 DNA follows: TGTGCCAGCAGCTCCGGGGTTGGCGAGACCCAGTACTTC. The full variable domain, rest sourced from reference TRBV7-8 and TRBJ2-5, is GAGVSQSPRYKVAKRGQDVALRCDPISGHVSLFWYQQALGQGPEFLTYFQNEAQLDKSGLPSDRFFAERPEGSVSTLKIQRTQQEDSAVYLCASSSGVGETQYFGPGTRLLVL.

The V call is TRBV4-1, the J call TRBJ1-3, with D possibly TRBD1 on 6 matching bases. This CDR3 has 16 residues. Germline V CDR1 and CDR2: MGHRA, YSYEKL. V was cut by 1 base and J by 3 bases, with 13 bases left in between. In DNA, the CDR3 is TGCGCCAGCAGCCAAGGGCCACAGGGTGGTGGAAACACCATATATTTT. It is translated as CASSQGPQGGGNTIYF.

This chain uses TRBV30 with TRBJ2-7; maybe TRBD2 (6 bases). The ends were cut back, 2 bases at V and 3 bases at J, with 20 bases in the middle. CDR1 and CDR2 (germline): GTSNPN, SVGIG (reference sequence). CDR3 length: 16 residues. CDR3: CAWSRAGGTPGYEQYF. The CDR3 DNA is TGTGCCTGGAGTCGGGCCGGAGGGACGCCGGGCTACGAGCAGTACTTC.

This rearrangement joins TRBV4-1 to TRBJ1-5; 7 nucleotides match TRBD1. The V segment lost 2 bases and the J segment 2 bases; nucleotides outside the gene matches: 6. The CDR3 runs 16 residues. Germline CDR1 MGHRA, CDR2 YSYEKL. CDR3 sequence (DNA): TGCGCCAGCAGCCAACTCTTCACAGGGGGCAATCAGCCCCAGCATTTT. Its protein is CASSQLFTGGNQPQHF.

This clonotype was detected many times. The chain uses TRBV12-3 or TRBV12-4 and TRBJ2-7; D not certain. Trimming took 5 bases from V and 2 from J, leaving 10 bases between them. This CDR3 has 13 residues. In nucleotides, the CDR3 is TGTGCCAGCAGTCTTGGACGGACCTACGAGCAGTACTTC. This translates into CASSLGRTYEQYF.

The chain employs TRBV28 and TRBJ2-7, with 7 bases that match TRBD2. Germline V gene data show CDR1 as MDHEN and CDR2 as SYDVKM. The CDR3 runs 16 residues. Trimming took 4 bases from V and 2 from J; bases not matched to a gene: 11. CDR3 DNA sequence: TGTGCCAGCAGTTCCGGGGGGAAGGGCGGAACCTACGAGCAGTACTTC. Translation: CASSSGGKGGTYEQYF. Full variable domain (missing parts from reference TRBV28 and TRBJ2-7): DVKVTQSSRYLVKRTGEKVFLECVQDMDHENMFWYRQDPGLGLRLIYFSYDVKMKEKGDIPEGYSVSREKKERFSLILESASTNQTSMYLCASSSGGKGGTYEQYFGPGTRLTVT.

Only a few counts were recorded for this clonotype. The chain recombines TRBV11-2 with TRBJ2-3; TRBD2 aligns across 9 bases. Germline trimming cut 6 bases from V and 3 bases from J; bases unmatched to any gene: 7. The germline V gene encodes CDR1 SGHAT and CDR2 FQNNGV. This CDR3 has 15 amino acids. The CDR3 region has the DNA TGTGCCAGCAGGATTCGTAGCGGGGGAACAGATACGCAGTATTTT. Translated: CASRIRSGGTDTQYF.

This rearrangement joins TRBV5-1 to TRBJ1-2, with D unresolved. Per the germline V gene, CDR1 is SGHRS and CDR2 is YFSETQ. The V and J ends lost 0 bases and 2 bases respectively, with 20 bases between them. The CDR3 has 18 residues. The CDR3 protein is CASSLDPGRPGGNYGYTF. In DNA form, the CDR3 reads TGCGCCAGCAGCTTGGATCCAGGACGGCCAGGCGGGAACTATGGCTACACCTTC.

This clonotype showed up many times. This chain links TRBV7-9 with TRBJ2-7; D is possibly TRBD1 (6 bases). CDR1 is SEHNR and CDR2 is FQNEAQ in the germline V gene (reference sequence). The CDR3 consists of 15 residues. V was cut by 7 bases and J by 5 bases, with 21 bases left in between. The DNA of the CDR3 is TGTGCCAGCACTCCTTCCGGCAGGGGAGCCCACGAGCAGTACTTC. Its translation is CASTPSGRGAHEQYF.

V and J are TRBV5-6 and TRBJ1-2; D unresolved. V was shortened by 3 bases and J by 6 bases, with 9 bases between the two germline ends. The CDR3 covers 12 residues. CDR1 is SGHDT and CDR2 is YYEEEE in the germline V gene. This CDR3 reads CASSSYSHGYTF. In DNA form, the CDR3 reads TGTGCCAGCAGCTCTTACAGCCATGGCTACACCTTC.

This clonotype was seen more than once but under ten times. Here the CDR3 reads CASSQEPGAYQPQHF. In DNA, the CDR3 is TGTGCCAGCAGCCAAGAGCCAGGGGCGTATCAGCCCCAGCATTTT. The V gene is TRBV3-1, the J gene TRBJ1-5; tentative D call: TRBD1 (6 bases). V was cut by 0 bases and J by 5 bases, with 11 bases left in between. The CDR3 extends over 15 amino acids. In germline, CDR1 is LGHDT, CDR2 YNNKEL (reference sequence). The full variable domain, its missing parts supplied by reference TRBV3-1 and TRBJ1-5, is DTAVSQTPKYLVTQMGNDKSIKCEQNLGHDTMYWYKQDSKKFLKIMFSYNNKELIINETVPNRFSPKSPDKAHLNLHINSLELGDSAVYFCASSQEPGAYQPQHFGDGTRLSIL.

The chain carries TRBV4-1 and TRBJ1-2; D is perhaps TRBD1 (5 bases). Trimming removed 0 bases at V and 5 bases at J, with 16 bases between. Germline V CDR1 and CDR2: MGHRA, YSYEKL. The CDR3 totals 16 residues. For the CDR3, the DNA is TGCGCCAGCAGCCAAGATCTTGAGGGGCTTGGTTATGGCTACACCTTC. This gives the protein CASSQDLEGLGYGYTF.

This clonotype appeared many times. This chain's CDR3 is CASSHIQWNTEAFF. The CDR3 nucleotides read TGTGCCAGCAGCCATATACAATGGAACACTGAAGCTTTCTTT. The chain couples TRBV3-1 to TRBJ1-1; D uncertain. This CDR3 spans 14 amino acids. V lost 3 bases, J lost 1 base, and 9 bases lay in between. The germline CDR1 and CDR2 sequences are LGHDT and YNNKEL (reference sequence).

This clonotype was seen repeatedly, ten times or more. The chain employs TRBV30 and TRBJ1-1; 10 positions agree with TRBD1. Germline V gene sequence: CDR1 GTSNPN, CDR2 SVGIG (reference sequence). Trimming took 6 bases from V and 6 from J; bases not matched to a gene: 1. This CDR3 contains 11 residues. The CDR3 is CACDRGPEAFF. CDR3 sequence (DNA): TGTGCCTGCGACAGGGGGCCTGAAGCTTTCTTT.

This clonotype was observed many times. The chain carries TRBV9 and TRBJ2-3; D is unresolved. There are 16 residues in the CDR3. Germline V gene data show CDR1 as SGDLS and CDR2 as YYNGEE. V was pared by 1 base and J by 2 bases, with 14 bases between. The CDR3 sequence: CASSVFSAVTTDTQYF. The CDR3, as DNA: TGTGCCAGCAGCGTATTCAGTGCGGTTACCACAGATACGCAGTATTTT.

This clonotype was found many times. The chain joins TRBV28 to TRBJ1-2; 8 nucleotides match TRBD1. The germline V gene has CDR1 MDHEN and CDR2 SYDVKM. J gave up 0 bases and V 6 bases, and 6 bases lay outside the gene matches. The CDR3 runs 15 residues. The CDR3 DNA follows: TGTGCCAGCAGGGGGGGACAGGATCCTAACTATGGCTACACCTTC. Its protein product is CASRGGQDPNYGYTF.

This clonotype was seen a few times. The rearrangement uses TRBV7-9 and TRBJ1-5, with 11 bases aligning to TRBD1. The germline CDR1 and CDR2 sequences are SEHNR and FQNEAQ (reference sequence). J lost 7 bases, V lost 5 bases, and 10 bases had no gene match. The CDR3 has 16 amino acids. The CDR3, as DNA: TGTGCCAGCAGCGGCGCCGGGACAGGGGGAAGACAGCCCCAGCATTTT. It encodes CASSGAGTGGRQPQHF.

The chain uses TRBV9 and TRBJ2-2; D is unclear. Trimming took off 0 bases at V and 1 base at J, with 10 bases between the two ends. Germline V lookup: CDR1 SGDLS, CDR2 YYNGEE. This CDR3 has 16 amino acids. CDR3 protein: CASSVDSAMNTGELFF. CDR3 DNA: TGTGCCAGCAGCGTAGATTCAGCGATGAACACCGGGGAGCTGTTTTTT.

This clonotype occurred many times. This chain links TRBV6-1 with TRBJ1-5; possible D gene TRBD1, 5 bases. Trimming cost V 6 bases and J 4 bases, with 19 bases left between them. CDR1 is MNHNS, CDR2 SASEGT, per germline. The CDR3 spans 16 residues. CDR3 in DNA: TGTGCCAGCAGCCCTTCTTGGGGCAGGTCTAATCAGCCCCAGCATTTT. Translated: CASSPSWGRSNQPQHF.

This clonotype has ten or more counts. The rearrangement uses TRBV12-3 or TRBV12-4 and TRBJ1-5; unclear D gene. Deletions cut 2 bases from V and 3 bases from J, with 11 bases between. The CDR3 has 15 residues. The CDR3 region has the DNA TGTGCCAGCAGTTTAACGTACAGAGACAATCAGCCCCAGCATTTT. Translating gives CASSLTYRDNQPQHF.

This clonotype was seen at least ten times. The chain joins TRBV12-3 or TRBV12-4 to TRBJ1-5, with no clear D. The CDR3 consists of 14 residues. V dropped 8 bases and J dropped 0 bases, with 11 bases sitting between them. The CDR3 sequence is CASGLSVSNQPQHF. Here the CDR3 DNA reads TGTGCCAGCGGCCTGTCGGTTAGCAATCAGCCCCAGCATTTT.

This clonotype was recorded many times. This chain uses TRBV27 with TRBJ1-1; no clear D gene. CDR3 length: 13 residues. Trimming shortened V by 5 bases and J by 6 bases, and 13 bases separated the two germline ends. The germline V gene has CDR1 MNHEY and CDR2 SMNVEV (reference sequence). DNA of the CDR3: TGTGCCAGCAGTCTATTAGATAGGGCTGAAGCTTTCTTT. This codes for CASSLLDRAEAFF.

V and J are TRBV28 and TRBJ2-3, with D possibly TRBD2 on 6 matching bases. The CDR3 totals 16 residues. Trimming shortened V by 4 bases and J by 0 bases, and 14 bases separated the two germline ends. In germline, CDR1 is MDHEN, CDR2 SYDVKM. The CDR3 sequence: CASSSVWRGSTDTQYF. The DNA of the CDR3 is TGTGCCAGCAGTTCGGTGTGGCGGGGTAGCACAGATACGCAGTATTTT.

The rearrangement joins TRBV7-9 to TRBJ1-3; weak D call: TRBD1 (6 bases). The germline CDR1 and CDR2 sequences are SEHNR and FQNEAQ (reference sequence). The CDR3 covers 19 residues. Between the trimmed V and J ends, which lost 2 bases and 0 bases, there was a span of 20 bases. As DNA, the CDR3 is TGTGCCAGCAGCTTACCCCCGGAGGGGGGGGGGAACTCTGGAAACACCATATATTTT. Translated, it gives CASSLPPEGGGNSGNTIYF. Based on the CDR3 plus reference TRBV7-9 and TRBJ1-3, the full variable domain is DTGVSQNPRHKITKRGQNVTFRCDPISEHNRLYWYRQTLGQGPEFLTYFQNEAQLEKSRLLSDRFSAERPKGSFSTLEIQRTEQGDSAMYLCASSLPPEGGGNSGNTIYFGEGSWLTVV.

In this sample, this clonotype turned up a few times. This chain links TRBV11-2 with TRBJ2-2, with TRBD1 matching 8 bases. Germline trimming cut 5 bases from V and 6 bases from J; bases unmatched to any gene: 8. Germline V CDR1 and CDR2: SGHAT, FQNNGV. This CDR3 has 15 amino acids. For the CDR3, the DNA is TGTGCCAGCAGCGCGGACAGGGAAAGGGCCGGGGAGCTGTTTTTT. The encoded protein is CASSADRERAGELFF.